Described below is a single TCR beta chain sequence and its context. Its antigen remains unidentified. The split of CD4+ cells yielded CD45RA+ naive and CD45RA-negative memory subsets. Profiled with immunoSEQ multiplex PCR; TCRdb holds only in-frame clones, not every one. The repertoire holds a few million clones, with approximately 94% as singletons. Trimming removed 6 bases from V and 0 bases from J, with 9 bases in between. Looked up from germline, CDR1 is SQVTM and CDR2 is ANQGSEA. This CDR3 contains 13 residues. The sample is drawn from a study of shared clonotypes between healthy human individuals. For the study at large: The people who gave samples were a couple of women and a few men aged 18 to 49.

Study observations and caveats: Sequencing depth was predicted to influence how clonotypes are shared among donors.

The chain recombines TRBV29-1 with TRBJ2-1; perhaps TRBD2 as D (6 bases). Sample: naive CD4+ T cells sorted from blood. Stated subset: CD45RA+ positively selected. The TCR sequence derives from a young man in good health. The CDR3 DNA is TGCAGCGTAACGACTAGCTCCTACAATGAGCAGTTCTTC. This codes for CSVTTSSYNEQFF.